Each of the 32 T cell receptor beta chains below was sequenced from the same sample in a study of identical twins. TCRdb re-analysed the 5' RACE reads in MiXCR, keeping a single row per CDR3 protein. The repertoire includes around 570,000 distinct CDR3 sequences, around 9.6% of them detected once, and under 3.5% sits in the top ten. The same data also contributed to another study, on yellow fever vaccine responses in identical twins.

Sequencing was performed on PBMCs. The receptors were sampled from a woman between 18 and 30 years old in good health.

This clonotype has a handful of counts. The J gene is TRBJ2-5, the V gene TRBV5-1; TRBD1 aligns across 10 bases. V shed 4 bases, J shed 6 bases, and the junction held 12 bases outside the gene matches. This CDR3 has 16 amino acids. The germline V gene encodes CDR1 SGHRS and CDR2 YFSETQ. CDR3 nucleotides: TGCGCCAGCAGCCCGGGACAGGGGATCATCGTACAGACCCAGTACTTC. This codes for CASSPGQGIIVQTQYF.

In this sample, this clonotype turned up many times. The J gene is TRBJ1-5, the V gene TRBV7-9; 9 nucleotides line up with TRBD1. Germline loops: CDR1 SEHNR, CDR2 FQNEAQ (reference sequence). V lost 5 bases and J lost 4; bases outside the gene matches: 3. The CDR3 has 14 residues. CDR3 sequence (DNA): TGTGCCAGCAGCGTACAGGGGGCGAATCAGCCCCAGCATTTT. This translates into CASSVQGANQPQHF. Looking up the rest from reference TRBV7-9 and TRBJ1-5 gives the full variable domain: DTGVSQNPRHKITKRGQNVTFRCDPISEHNRLYWYRQTLGQGPEFLTYFQNEAQLEKSRLLSDRFSAERPKGSFSTLEIQRTEQGDSAMYLCASSVQGANQPQHFGDGTRLSIL.

This clonotype has ten or more counts. This rearrangement joins TRBV4-3 to TRBJ2-3; 7 nucleotides align to TRBD2. Germline CDR1 reads LGHNA; CDR2 reads YSLEER. CDR3 length: 17 amino acids. Trimming cost V 0 bases and J 2 bases; bases outside gene matches: 8. This CDR3 is CASSQDGSGVYTDTQYF. The CDR3 region has the DNA TGCGCCAGCAGCCAAGATGGCAGCGGGGTGTACACAGATACGCAGTATTTT.

The gene calls are TRBV3-1 and TRBJ2-1; possible D gene TRBD1, 5 bases. Per germline, CDR1 LGHDT and CDR2 YNNKEL (reference sequence). V dropped 1 base and J dropped 11 bases, with 15 bases sitting between them. The CDR3 covers 14 residues. The DNA of the CDR3 is TGTGCCAGCAGCCAAGGAGTTGACAGCCCAAAGCAGTTCTTC. As protein: CASSQGVDSPKQFF.

This clonotype was counted between two and nine times. The chain joins TRBV28 to TRBJ2-3; the match to TRBD1 covers 9 bases. CDR3 size: 15 residues. V trimming: 6 bases; J trimming: 7 bases; junction bases outside the gene matches: 11. Germline V gene data show CDR1 as MDHEN and CDR2 as SYDVKM. The CDR3 reads CASSPFLTGGYTQYF. The CDR3 DNA is TGTGCCAGCAGCCCCTTCTTGACAGGGGGATATACGCAGTATTTT.

This clonotype showed up just a few times. The chain has TRBV29-1 and TRBJ2-7; no firm D call. V gave up 4 bases and J gave up 1 base, with 8 bases separating them. This CDR3 is 12 amino acids long. The germline V gene encodes CDR1 SQVTM and CDR2 ANQGSEA. CDR3 bases: TGCAGCGTTGCGGGTCAGTCCTACGAGCAGTACTTC. As protein: CSVAGQSYEQYF.

This clonotype was seen a few times. The genes are TRBV27 and TRBJ2-1; 11 bases line up with TRBD2. Looked up from germline, CDR1 is MNHEY and CDR2 is SMNVEV (reference sequence). The V segment lost 3 bases and the J segment 8 bases; nucleotides outside the gene matches: 12. The CDR3 has 17 residues. CDR3 amino acids: CASSFLAGGHTRDEQFF. The DNA for the CDR3 is TGTGCCAGCAGTTTTCTAGCGGGAGGCCATACTAGGGATGAGCAGTTCTTC.

Ten or more counts support this clonotype. This chain joins TRBV7-8 and TRBJ2-7, with TRBD1 matching over 7 bases. Germline lookup yields CDR1 SGHVS and CDR2 FQNEAQ. The CDR3 spans 15 residues. The V gene end was trimmed by 4 bases and the J gene end by 1 base; junction bases not matched to a gene: 7. Here the CDR3 reads CASSSTGTASYEQYF. The DNA of the CDR3 is TGTGCCAGCAGCTCCACCGGGACAGCATCCTACGAGCAGTACTTC.

This chain uses TRBV29-1 with TRBJ2-7; D may be TRBD1 (8 bases). The CDR3 totals 14 residues. In germline, CDR1 is SQVTM, CDR2 ANQGSEA. Deletions cut 3 bases from V and 6 bases from J, with 18 bases between. The CDR3 region is CSVDPLTGEGEQYF. The DNA for the CDR3 is TGCAGCGTTGACCCCTTGACAGGGGAGGGCGAGCAGTACTTC.

A few counts support this clonotype. V and J are TRBV7-9 and TRBJ2-5; 10 bases align to TRBD2. From germline, CDR1 is SEHNR and CDR2 FQNEAQ (reference sequence). The CDR3 is 15 amino acids. J was trimmed by 5 bases and V by 5 bases; bases with no gene match: 8. The CDR3 protein is CASSPKRGGRETQYF. In DNA, the CDR3 is TGTGCCAGCAGCCCAAAGCGGGGGGGCCGTGAGACCCAGTACTTC.

CDR3 in DNA: TGTGCCAGCAGCCCGGGACAGGGAGAAGATGGCTACACCTTC. It encodes CASSPGQGEDGYTF. V gene TRBV2 combines with J gene TRBJ1-2, with 9 bases aligning to TRBD1. Germline-derived CDR1 and CDR2 are SNHLY and FYNNEI. V shed 6 bases and J 6 bases; nucleotides not matched to a gene: 8. This CDR3 is built from 14 residues.

The sample holds many counts of this clonotype. The chain has TRBV7-2 and TRBJ1-3, with unresolved D. V lost 1 base and J lost 3, with 10 bases in between. The CDR3 spans 15 residues. Germline V lookup: CDR1 SGHTA, CDR2 FQGNSA. CDR3 DNA sequence: TGTGCCAGCAGCTTAGTTGACTCGGGTGGAAACACCATATATTTT. This encodes CASSLVDSGGNTIYF.

The rearrangement links TRBV6-1 to TRBJ2-3; 11 bases align to TRBD2. From germline, CDR1 is MNHNS and CDR2 SASEGT. The V segment lost 5 bases and the J segment 4 bases; nucleotides outside the gene matches: 5. CDR3 length: 15 amino acids. The CDR3 protein is CASSPTSGVADTQYF. The CDR3 DNA sequence: TGTGCCAGCAGTCCGACTAGCGGGGTTGCAGATACGCAGTATTTT.

In this sample, this clonotype turned up many times. The chain links TRBV18 to TRBJ2-3, with a tentative D call TRBD2 (6 bases). CDR3 length: 13 residues. Trimming removed 3 bases at V and 3 bases at J, with 7 bases between. Germline CDR1 is KGHSH and CDR2 is LQKENI. CDR3 DNA sequence: TGTGCCAGCTCACCGGACTATACAGATACGCAGTATTTT. Translation gives CASSPDYTDTQYF.

This clonotype was seen more than once but under ten times. The V call is TRBV20-1, the J call TRBJ2-3; D is unresolved. The germline CDR1 and CDR2 sequences are DFQATT and SNEGSKA (reference sequence). The CDR3 is 14 amino acids. V lost 5 bases to trimming and J lost 0 bases, with 12 bases between them. CDR3 loop: CSALTIPSTDTQYF. In nucleotides, the CDR3 is TGCAGTGCTTTAACGATCCCTAGCACAGATACGCAGTATTTT.

This sequence joins TRBV12-3 or TRBV12-4 and TRBJ2-7; D tentatively fits TRBD1 or TRBD2 (5 bases each). The CDR3 consists of 17 residues. V lost 11 bases to trimming and J lost 2 bases, with 28 bases between them. CDR3 DNA sequence: TGTGCCTTCAGTTTAGCGCTTGGGCAGGGTACGACCTACGAGCAGTACTTC. Encoded protein: CAFSLALGQGTTYEQYF.

This clonotype has only a few counts. The chain employs TRBV29-1 and TRBJ2-7; 9 positions agree with TRBD1. The germline V gene has CDR1 SQVTM and CDR2 ANQGSEA. CDR3 length equals 16 residues. The V and J ends lost 6 bases and 4 bases, in that order; junction bases with no gene match: 16. The CDR3 coding sequence is TGCAGCGTAGCGGGGACTACGGGACAGGGAATTTACGAGCAGTACTTC. It encodes CSVAGTTGQGIYEQYF.

The chain couples TRBV29-1 to TRBJ2-7; 7 bases agree with TRBD2. Trimming cost V 3 bases and J 6 bases; bases outside gene matches: 8. CDR3 size: 13 residues. Germline V gene sequence: CDR1 SQVTM, CDR2 ANQGSEA. The CDR3 DNA reads TGCAGCGTTGAGGGCGAGCGGGATGTCGAGCAGTACTTC. Translated: CSVEGERDVEQYF.

This clonotype has at least ten counts. The rearrangement uses TRBV15 and TRBJ2-4, with 9 bases lining up with TRBD1. CDR3 length equals 14 residues. After removal of 3 bases from V and 6 bases from J, the junction contained 3 bases not matched to a gene. Germline V gene sequence: CDR1 LNHNV, CDR2 YYDKDF (reference sequence). CDR3 coding DNA: TGTGCCACCAGCAGTACAGGGGGCTTAAACATTCAGTACTTC. Translated: CATSSTGGLNIQYF.

In this sample, this clonotype turned up a few times. The chain joins TRBV5-5 to TRBJ2-7; D possibly uses TRBD1 or TRBD2 (5 bases each). CDR3 size: 13 residues. Looked up from germline, CDR1 is SGHKS and CDR2 is YYEKEE (reference sequence). Trimming took 2 bases from V and 8 from J, leaving 14 bases between them. CDR3 amino acids: CASSLGPPGQQYF. The CDR3, as DNA: TGTGCCAGCAGCTTAGGTCCCCCGGGACAGCAGTACTTC.

This clonotype has more than one count but fewer than ten. This chain uses TRBV4-3 with TRBJ2-1; D is perhaps TRBD1 (5 bases). The CDR3 has 15 amino acids. Looked up from germline, CDR1 is LGHNA and CDR2 is YSLEER. Trimming stripped 0 bases from V and 8 bases from J, with 14 bases between. DNA for the CDR3: TGCGCCAGCAGCCAAGATTTGGGCAGGGTATATGAGCAGTTCTTC. The encoded protein is CASSQDLGRVYEQFF.

This clonotype was detected a few times. Here the CDR3 reads CASSMGGGSTDTQYF. CDR3 sequence (DNA): TGTGCCAGCAGTATGGGGGGCGGGAGCACAGATACGCAGTATTTT. This chain joins TRBV7-2 and TRBJ2-3, with D perhaps TRBD1 or TRBD2 (6 bases each). This CDR3 is 15 amino acids long. With 6 bases removed from V and 0 bases from J, the gap between germline ends came to 13 bases. The V gene's germline CDR1 is SGHTA and CDR2 FQGNSA.

This rearrangement joins TRBV18 to TRBJ2-4; D might be TRBD2 (5 bases). V lost 3 bases and J lost 0, with 9 bases in between. This CDR3 is 15 amino acids long. Germline CDR1 KGHSH, CDR2 LQKENI. The CDR3 here is CASSPDGKAKNIQYF. Written as DNA, the CDR3 is TGTGCCAGCTCACCGGACGGGAAAGCCAAAAACATTCAGTACTTC.

This clonotype occurred a few times. The genes are TRBV25-1 and TRBJ2-7, with D possibly being TRBD1 (6 bases). The V gene's germline CDR1 is MGHDK and CDR2 SYGVNS. The V gene lost 4 bases and the J gene lost 5 bases, with 15 bases spanning the gap. The CDR3 extends over 14 amino acids. The CDR3 nucleotides read TGTGCCAGCAGTGCATTCCAGGGGTTGGACGAGCAGTACTTC. Protein sequence: CASSAFQGLDEQYF.

This chain links TRBV6-2 or TRBV6-3 with TRBJ2-1; a weak D match, TRBD1 (5 bases). Germline CDR1 and CDR2: MNHEY and SVGEGT. Between the trimmed V and J ends, which lost 3 bases and 12 bases, there was a span of 9 bases. This CDR3 comprises 11 residues. The CDR3 protein is CASSYKGPQFF. In DNA, the CDR3 is TGTGCCAGCAGTTATAAGGGGCCGCAGTTCTTC.

In this sample, this clonotype turned up once. This rearrangement joins TRBV16 to TRBJ2-3, with 10 nucleotides matching TRBD2. The CDR3 totals 19 residues. Germline V gene sequence: CDR1 KGHSY, CDR2 FQNENV. The trim removed 8 bases at V and 0 bases at J, leaving 17 bases unmatched. DNA for the CDR3: TGTGCCAGCTGTTTGCTAGCGGGAGTCCCATACGGGAGCACAGATACGCAGTATTTT. Amino acids: CASCLLAGVPYGSTDTQYF. Supplemented by reference TRBV16 and TRBJ2-3, the full variable domain reads GEEVAQTPKHLVRGEGQKAKLYCAPIKGHSYVFWYQQVLKNEFKFLISFQNENVFDETGMPKERFSAKCLPNSPCSLEIQATKLEDSAVYFCASCLLAGVPYGSTDTQYFGPGTRLTVL.

This clonotype was seen only a few times. The CDR3 spells CASSLTWTSGEITDTQYF. CDR3 nucleotides: TGCGCCAGCAGCTTGACCTGGACTAGCGGGGAGATCACAGATACGCAGTATTTT. The chain links TRBV5-1 to TRBJ2-3, with TRBD2 identical over 12 bases. Germline V gives CDR1 SGHRS, CDR2 YFSETQ. This CDR3 has 18 amino acids. V lost 1 base and J lost 2; bases outside the gene matches: 8.

This clonotype was counted ten times or more. V and J are TRBV5-1 and TRBJ2-1; unclear D gene. V lost 0 bases, J lost 0 bases, and 10 bases lay in between. This CDR3 contains 16 residues. The germline V gene encodes CDR1 SGHRS and CDR2 YFSETQ. For the CDR3, the DNA is TGCGCCAGCAGCTTGGCTGCACAGTACTCCTACAATGAGCAGTTCTTC. Encoded protein: CASSLAAQYSYNEQFF.

This clonotype was seen many times. The rearrangement links TRBV28 to TRBJ2-7; D is possibly TRBD1 or TRBD2 (5 bases each). The CDR3 sequence is 15 residues long. V shed 1 base and J shed 3 bases, with 13 bases lying between them. The V gene's germline CDR1 is MDHEN and CDR2 SYDVKM. The DNA of the CDR3 is TGTGCCAGCAGTTTATTGGCAGGGAGAAACTACGAGCAGTACTTC. Protein sequence: CASSLLAGRNYEQYF.

This clonotype was recorded a few times. The chain has TRBV6-5 and TRBJ1-3; no clear D. V lost 2 bases and J 8 bases, leaving 4 bases between the germline ends. Germline lookup yields CDR1 MNHEY and CDR2 SVGAGI. The CDR3 sequence is 11 residues long. CDR3 nucleotides: TGTGCCAGCAGTTACAAGGACACCATATATTTT. Its protein product is CASSYKDTIYF.

The V gene is TRBV12-3 or TRBV12-4, the J gene TRBJ2-2; D might be TRBD1 or TRBD2, each matching 5 bases. The ends were cut back, 10 bases at V and 0 bases at J, with 24 bases in the middle. The CDR3 is 18 residues long. The CDR3 here is CAICLARTGTSNTGELFF. The CDR3 DNA reads as TGTGCCATCTGTTTAGCGCGAACCGGGACCTCGAACACCGGGGAGCTGTTTTTT.

This clonotype was detected ten times or more. The chain employs TRBV20-1 and TRBJ2-7; no clear D. Trimming took 0 bases from V and 1 from J, leaving 7 bases between them. Per the germline V gene, CDR1 is DFQATT and CDR2 is SNEGSKA (reference sequence). The CDR3 has 13 residues. CDR3 coding DNA: TGCAGTGCTAGAGATCTTACTTCCTACGAGCAGTACTTC. Translated, it gives CSARDLTSYEQYF.